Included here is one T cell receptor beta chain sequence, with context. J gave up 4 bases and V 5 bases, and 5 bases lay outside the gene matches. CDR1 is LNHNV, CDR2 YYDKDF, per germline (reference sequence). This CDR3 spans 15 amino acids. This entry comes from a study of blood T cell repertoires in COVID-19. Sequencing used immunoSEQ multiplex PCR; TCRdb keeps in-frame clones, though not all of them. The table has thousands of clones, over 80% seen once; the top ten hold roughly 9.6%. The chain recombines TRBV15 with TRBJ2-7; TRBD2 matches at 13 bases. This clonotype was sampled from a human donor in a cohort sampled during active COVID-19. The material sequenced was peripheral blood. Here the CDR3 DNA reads TGTGCCACCAGCCCACTAGCGGGAGGGCCATACGAGCAGTACTTC. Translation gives CATSPLAGGPYEQYF.